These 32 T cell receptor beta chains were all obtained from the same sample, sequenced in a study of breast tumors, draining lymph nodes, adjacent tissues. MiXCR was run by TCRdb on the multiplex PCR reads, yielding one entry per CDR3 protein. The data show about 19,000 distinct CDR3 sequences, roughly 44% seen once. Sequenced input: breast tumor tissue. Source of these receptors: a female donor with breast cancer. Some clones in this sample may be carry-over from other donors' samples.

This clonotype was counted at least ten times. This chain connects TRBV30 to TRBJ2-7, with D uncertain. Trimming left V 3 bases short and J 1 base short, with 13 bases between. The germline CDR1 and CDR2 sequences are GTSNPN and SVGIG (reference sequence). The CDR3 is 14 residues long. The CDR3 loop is CAWSGLEKSYEQYF. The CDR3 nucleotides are TGTGCCTGGAGCGGTCTGGAGAAGTCCTACGAGCAGTACTTC.

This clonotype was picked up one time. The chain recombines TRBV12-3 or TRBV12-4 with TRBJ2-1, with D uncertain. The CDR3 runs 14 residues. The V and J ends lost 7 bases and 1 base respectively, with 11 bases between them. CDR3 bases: TGTGCCAGCAAACTTTCGAGTTCCTACAATGAGCAGTTCTTC. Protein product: CASKLSSSYNEQFF.

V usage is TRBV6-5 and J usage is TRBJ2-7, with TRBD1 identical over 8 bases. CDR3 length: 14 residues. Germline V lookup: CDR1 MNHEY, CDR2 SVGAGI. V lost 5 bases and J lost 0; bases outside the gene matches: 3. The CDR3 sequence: CASSPQGASYEQYF. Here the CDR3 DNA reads TGTGCCAGCAGTCCTCAGGGGGCCTCCTACGAGCAGTACTTC.

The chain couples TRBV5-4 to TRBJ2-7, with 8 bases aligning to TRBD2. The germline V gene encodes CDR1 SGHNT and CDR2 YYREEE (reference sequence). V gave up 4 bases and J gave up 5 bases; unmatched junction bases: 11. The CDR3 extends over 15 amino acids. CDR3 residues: CASSPNSGTVDEQYF. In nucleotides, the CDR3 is TGTGCCAGCAGCCCAAATAGCGGGACCGTTGACGAGCAGTACTTC.

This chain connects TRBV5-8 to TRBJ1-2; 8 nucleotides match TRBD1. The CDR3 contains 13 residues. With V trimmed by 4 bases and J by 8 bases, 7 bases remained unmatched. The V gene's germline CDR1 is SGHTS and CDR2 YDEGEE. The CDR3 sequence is CASSRTGLQGYTF. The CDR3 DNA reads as TGTGCCAGCAGCCGGACAGGGCTGCAAGGCTACACCTTC.

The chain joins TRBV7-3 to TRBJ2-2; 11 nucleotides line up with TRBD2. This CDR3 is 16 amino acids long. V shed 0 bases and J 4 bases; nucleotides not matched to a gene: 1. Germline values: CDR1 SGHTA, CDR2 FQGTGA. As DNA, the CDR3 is TGTGCCAGCAGCTTAACTAGCGGGAGGGCCACCGGGGAGCTGTTTTTT. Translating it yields CASSLTSGRATGELFF.

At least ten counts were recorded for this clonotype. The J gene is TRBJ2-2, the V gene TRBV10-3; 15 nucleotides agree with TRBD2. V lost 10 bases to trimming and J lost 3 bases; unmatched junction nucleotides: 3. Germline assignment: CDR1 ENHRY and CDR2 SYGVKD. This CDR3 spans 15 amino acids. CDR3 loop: CASGTSGGHTGELFF. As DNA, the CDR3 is TGTGCCAGCGGGACTAGCGGGGGGCACACCGGGGAGCTGTTTTTT.

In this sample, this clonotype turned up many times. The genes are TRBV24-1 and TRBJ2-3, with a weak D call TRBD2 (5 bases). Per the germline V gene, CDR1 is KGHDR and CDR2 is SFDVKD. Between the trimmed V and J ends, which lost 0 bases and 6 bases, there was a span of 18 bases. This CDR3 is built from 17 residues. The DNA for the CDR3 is TGTGCCACCAGTGATTTGGAGGACCTCGAGGGCTCCGATACGCAGTATTTT. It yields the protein CATSDLEDLEGSDTQYF.

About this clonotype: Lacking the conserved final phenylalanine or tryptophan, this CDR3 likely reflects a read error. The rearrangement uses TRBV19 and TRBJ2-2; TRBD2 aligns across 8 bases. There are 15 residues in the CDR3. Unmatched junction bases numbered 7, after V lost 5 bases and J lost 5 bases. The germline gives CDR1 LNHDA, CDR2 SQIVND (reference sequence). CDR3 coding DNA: TGTGCCAGTAGTCATCGGACTAGCCCGACCGGGGAGCTGTTTTAT. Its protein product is CASSHRTSPTGELFY.

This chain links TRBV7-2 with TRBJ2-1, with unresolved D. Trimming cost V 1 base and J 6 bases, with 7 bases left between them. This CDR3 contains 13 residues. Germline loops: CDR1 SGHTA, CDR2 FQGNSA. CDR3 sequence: CASSLDLPNEQFF. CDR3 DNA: TGTGCCAGCAGCTTAGACTTGCCCAATGAGCAGTTCTTC.

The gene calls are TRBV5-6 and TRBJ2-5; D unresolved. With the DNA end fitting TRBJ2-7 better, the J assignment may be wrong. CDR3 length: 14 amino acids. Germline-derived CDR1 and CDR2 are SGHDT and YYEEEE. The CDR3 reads CASSKELQNYEQYF. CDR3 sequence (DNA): TGTGCCAGCAGTAAAGAACTACAAAACTACGAGCAGTACTTC.

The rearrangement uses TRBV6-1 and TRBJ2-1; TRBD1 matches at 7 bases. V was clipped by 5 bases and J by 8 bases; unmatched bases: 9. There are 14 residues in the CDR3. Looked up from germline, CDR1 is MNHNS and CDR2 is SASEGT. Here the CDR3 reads CASSLPGQVDEQFF. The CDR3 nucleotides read TGTGCCAGCAGTCTCCCTGGACAGGTGGATGAGCAGTTCTTC.

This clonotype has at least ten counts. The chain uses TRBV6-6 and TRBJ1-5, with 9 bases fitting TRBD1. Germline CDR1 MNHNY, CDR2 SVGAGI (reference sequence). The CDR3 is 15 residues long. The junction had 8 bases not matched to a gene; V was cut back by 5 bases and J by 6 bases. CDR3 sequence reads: CASSPTGGTSQPQHF. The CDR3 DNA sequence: TGTGCCAGCAGTCCGACAGGGGGGACGAGTCAGCCCCAGCATTTT.

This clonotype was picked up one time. The CDR3 region is CASSESTQAYEQYF. The DNA for the CDR3 is TGCGCCAGCAGTGAGTCGACTCAGGCCTACGAGCAGTACTTC. The chain joins TRBV10-2 to TRBJ2-7; D remains ambiguous. The V and J ends lost 0 bases and 2 bases respectively, with 8 bases between them. Germline assignment: CDR1 WSHSY and CDR2 SAAADI. The CDR3 has 14 amino acids.

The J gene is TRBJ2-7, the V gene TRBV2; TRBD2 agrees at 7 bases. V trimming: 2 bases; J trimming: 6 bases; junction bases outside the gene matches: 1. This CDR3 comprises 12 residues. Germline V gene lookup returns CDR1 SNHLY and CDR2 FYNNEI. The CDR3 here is CASSELAVEQYF. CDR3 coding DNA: TGTGCCAGCAGTGAACTAGCGGTCGAGCAGTACTTC.

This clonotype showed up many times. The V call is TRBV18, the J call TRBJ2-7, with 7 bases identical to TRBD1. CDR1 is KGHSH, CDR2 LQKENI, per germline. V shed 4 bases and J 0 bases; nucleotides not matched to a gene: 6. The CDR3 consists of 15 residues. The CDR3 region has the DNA TGTGCCAGCTCACGATTCGGGACAGTCTCCTACGAGCAGTACTTC. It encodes CASSRFGTVSYEQYF.

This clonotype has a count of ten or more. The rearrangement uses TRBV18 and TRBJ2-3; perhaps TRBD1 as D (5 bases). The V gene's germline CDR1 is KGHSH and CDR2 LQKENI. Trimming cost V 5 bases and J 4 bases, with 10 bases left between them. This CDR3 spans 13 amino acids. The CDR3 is CASSRQGPDTQYF. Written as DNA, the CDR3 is TGTGCCAGCTCAAGGCAGGGCCCAGATACGCAGTATTTT.

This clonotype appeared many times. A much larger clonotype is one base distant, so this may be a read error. The DNA of the CDR3 is TGTGCCAGCAGCCTCAGTCAGGTCTCCACCTTC. Encoded protein: CASSLSQVSTF. The V and J genes are TRBV6-1 and TRBJ1-2; D gene unclear. V lost 6 bases to trimming and J lost 13 bases, with 15 bases between them. The CDR3 runs to 11 residues. In germline, CDR1 is MNHNS, CDR2 SASEGT.

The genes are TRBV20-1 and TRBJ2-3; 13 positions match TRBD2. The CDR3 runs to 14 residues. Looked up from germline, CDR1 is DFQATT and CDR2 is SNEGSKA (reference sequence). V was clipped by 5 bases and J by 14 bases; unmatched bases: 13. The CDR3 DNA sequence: TGCAGTGCTCGGACTAGCGGGAGAGGTTGCGTCCTGTATTTT. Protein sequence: CSARTSGRGCVLYF.

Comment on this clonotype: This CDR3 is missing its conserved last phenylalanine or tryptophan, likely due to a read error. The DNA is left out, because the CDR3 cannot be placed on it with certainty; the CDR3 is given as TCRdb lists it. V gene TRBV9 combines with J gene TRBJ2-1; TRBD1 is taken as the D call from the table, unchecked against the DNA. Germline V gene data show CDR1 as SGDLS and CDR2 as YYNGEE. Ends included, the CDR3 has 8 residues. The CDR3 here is CASSVVGG.

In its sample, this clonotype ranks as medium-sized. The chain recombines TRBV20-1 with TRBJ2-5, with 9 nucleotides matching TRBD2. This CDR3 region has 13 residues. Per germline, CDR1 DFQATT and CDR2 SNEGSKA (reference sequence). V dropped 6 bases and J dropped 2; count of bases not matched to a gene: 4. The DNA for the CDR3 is TGCAGTGCACCAGGACTAGCGCAAGAGACCCAGTACTTC. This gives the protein CSAPGLAQETQYF.

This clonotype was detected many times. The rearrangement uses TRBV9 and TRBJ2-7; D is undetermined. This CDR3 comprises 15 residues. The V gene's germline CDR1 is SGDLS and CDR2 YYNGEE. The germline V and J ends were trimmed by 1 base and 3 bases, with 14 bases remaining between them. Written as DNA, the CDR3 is TGTGCCAGCAGCGTAAGGCCCGGAGAACACTACGAGCAGTACTTC. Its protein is CASSVRPGEHYEQYF.

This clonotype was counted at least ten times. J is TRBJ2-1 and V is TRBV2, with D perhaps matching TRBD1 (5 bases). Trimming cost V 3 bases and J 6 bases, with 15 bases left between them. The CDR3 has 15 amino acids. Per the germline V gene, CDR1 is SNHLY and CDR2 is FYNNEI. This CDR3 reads CASSDRPGIGNEQFF. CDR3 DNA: TGTGCCAGCAGTGACAGGCCAGGGATCGGCAATGAGCAGTTCTTC.

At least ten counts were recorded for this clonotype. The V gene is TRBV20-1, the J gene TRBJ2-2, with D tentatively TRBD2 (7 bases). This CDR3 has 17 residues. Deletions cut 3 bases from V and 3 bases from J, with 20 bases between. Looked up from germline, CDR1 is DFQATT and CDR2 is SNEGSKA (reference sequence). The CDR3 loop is CSASSELGGGYTGELFF. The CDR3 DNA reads TGCAGTGCTAGCTCGGAGCTAGGGGGAGGGTACACCGGGGAGCTGTTTTTT.

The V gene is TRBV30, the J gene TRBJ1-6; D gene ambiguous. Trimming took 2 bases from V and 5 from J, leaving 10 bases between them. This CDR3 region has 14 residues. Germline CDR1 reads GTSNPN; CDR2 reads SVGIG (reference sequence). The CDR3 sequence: CAWSPWKDNSPLHF. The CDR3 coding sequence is TGTGCCTGGAGTCCGTGGAAGGATAATTCACCCCTCCACTTT.

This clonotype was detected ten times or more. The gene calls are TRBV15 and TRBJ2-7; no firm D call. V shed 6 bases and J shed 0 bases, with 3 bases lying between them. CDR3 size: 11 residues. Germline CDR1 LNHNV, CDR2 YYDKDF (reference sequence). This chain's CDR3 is CATRDSYEQYF. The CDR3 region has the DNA TGTGCCACCAGGGACTCCTACGAGCAGTACTTC. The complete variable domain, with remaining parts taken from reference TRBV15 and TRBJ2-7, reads DAMVIQNPRYQVTQFGKPVTLSCSQTLNHNVMYWYQQKSSQAPKLLFHYYDKDFNNEADTPDNFQSRRPNTSFCFLDIRSPGLGDTAMYLCATRDSYEQYFGPGTRLTVT.

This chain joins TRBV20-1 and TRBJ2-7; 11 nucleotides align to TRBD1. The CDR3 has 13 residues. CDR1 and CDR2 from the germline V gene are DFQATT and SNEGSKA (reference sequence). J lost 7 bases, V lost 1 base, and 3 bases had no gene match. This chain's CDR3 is CSARGTGGFEQYF. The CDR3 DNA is TGCAGTGCTAGAGGGACAGGGGGCTTTGAGCAGTACTTC.

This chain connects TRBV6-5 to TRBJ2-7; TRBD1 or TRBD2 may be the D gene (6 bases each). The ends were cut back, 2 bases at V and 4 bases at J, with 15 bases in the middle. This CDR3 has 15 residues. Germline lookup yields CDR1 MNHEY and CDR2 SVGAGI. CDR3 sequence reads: CASSYQGGRAYEQYF. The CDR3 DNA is TGTGCCAGCAGTTACCAAGGGGGGCGCGCGTACGAGCAGTACTTC.

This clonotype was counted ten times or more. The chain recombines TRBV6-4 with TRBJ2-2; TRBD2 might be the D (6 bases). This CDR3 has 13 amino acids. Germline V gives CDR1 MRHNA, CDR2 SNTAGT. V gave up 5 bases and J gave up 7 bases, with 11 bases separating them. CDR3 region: CASSHGGGGELFF. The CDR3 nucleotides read TGTGCCAGCAGTCACGGGGGAGGCGGGGAGCTGTTTTTT.

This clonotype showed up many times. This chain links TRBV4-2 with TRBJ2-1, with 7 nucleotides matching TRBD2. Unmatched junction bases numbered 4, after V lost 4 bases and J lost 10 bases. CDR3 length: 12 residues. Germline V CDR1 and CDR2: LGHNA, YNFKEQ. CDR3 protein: CASSRDYIEQFF. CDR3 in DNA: TGTGCCAGCAGCCGGGACTATATAGAGCAGTTCTTC.

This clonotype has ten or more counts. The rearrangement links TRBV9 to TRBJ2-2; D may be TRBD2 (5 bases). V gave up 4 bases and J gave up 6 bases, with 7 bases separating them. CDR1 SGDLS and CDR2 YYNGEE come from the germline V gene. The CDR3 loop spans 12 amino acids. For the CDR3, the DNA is TGTGCCAGCAGCCTCGGGGCCGGGGAGCTGTTTTTT. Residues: CASSLGAGELFF.

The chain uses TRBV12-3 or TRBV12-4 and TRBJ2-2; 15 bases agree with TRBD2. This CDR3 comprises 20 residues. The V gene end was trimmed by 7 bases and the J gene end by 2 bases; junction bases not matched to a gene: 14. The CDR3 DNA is TGTGCCAGCAAGGGGGGTTTCGGACTAGCGGGAGGGCAAAACACCGGGGAGCTGTTTTTT. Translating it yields CASKGGFGLAGGQNTGELFF.